These 27 T cell receptor beta chains were sequenced from one sample in a study of CD8+CD57+ T cells in acquired aplastic anemia. CDR3 and TCR beta VDJ profiling relied on a genomic DNA template. Each CDR3 protein is one row after TCRdb ran MiXCR on the reads. This sample has some 170,000 distinct CDR3 sequences, with around 48% found just once. CD8+CD57+ cell expansion had been shown by flow cytometry in patients chosen for sequencing. Sequencing was carried out using sorted CD4+, CD8+, or CD8+CD57+ T cells (not recorded which) from PBMCs. These receptors all come from a human donor with aplastic anemia.

Many counts were recorded for this clonotype. The rearrangement uses TRBV11-1 and TRBJ1-1; 8 positions match TRBD1. The CDR3 runs 14 residues. V trimming: 5 bases; J trimming: 1 base; junction bases outside the gene matches: 3. Germline assignment: CDR1 SGHAT and CDR2 FQDESV (reference sequence). The CDR3 region is CASSPGQGNTEAFF. DNA for the CDR3: TGTGCCAGCAGCCCCGGACAGGGGAACACTGAAGCTTTCTTT. Using reference TRBV11-1 and TRBJ1-1 for the parts outside the CDR3, the full variable domain is EAEVAQSPRYKITEKSQAVAFWCDPISGHATLYWYRQILGQGPELLVQFQDESVVDDSQLPKDRFSAERLKGVDSTLKIQPAELGDSAMYLCASSPGQGNTEAFFGQGTRLTVV.

This clonotype was found many times. The chain uses TRBV5-1 and TRBJ2-2; D remains unclear. Trimming stripped 3 bases from V and 4 bases from J, with 13 bases between. CDR1 and CDR2 (germline): SGHRS, YFSETQ. CDR3 size: 15 residues. CDR3 loop: CASSYGPLVTGELFF. CDR3 DNA sequence: TGCGCCAGCAGCTATGGACCCCTGGTCACCGGGGAGCTGTTTTTT. The full variable domain, with the rest looked up from reference TRBV5-1 and TRBJ2-2, is KAGVTQTPRYLIKTRGQQVTLSCSPISGHRSVSWYQQTPGQGLQFLFEYFSETQRNKGNFPGRFSGRQFSNSRSEMNVSTLELGDSALYLCASSYGPLVTGELFFGEGSRLTVL.

V and J are TRBV7-3 and TRBJ1-4; D is ambiguous. This CDR3 region has 13 residues. V was cut by 3 bases and J by 8 bases, with 10 bases left in between. Germline V lookup: CDR1 SGHTA, CDR2 FQGTGA. Here the CDR3 reads CASSLEAREKLFF. In DNA, the CDR3 is TGTGCCAGCAGCTTGGAGGCTAGAGAAAAACTGTTTTTT.

In this sample, this clonotype turned up a few times. A much larger clone differs by one base, so this may be a read error. The CDR3 does not end in the conserved phenylalanine or tryptophan, so this is likely a read error. The chain recombines TRBV10-2 with TRBJ2-1; the match to TRBD2 covers 9 bases. Germline V gene lookup returns CDR1 WSHSY and CDR2 SAAADI. The CDR3 length is 16 residues. The CDR3 region is CASSARGAGGYNEQFS. As DNA, the CDR3 is TGTGCCAGCAGTGCCCGAGGAGCGGGGGGCTACAATGAGCAGTTCTCC.

This clonotype was recorded many times. In DNA form, the CDR3 reads TGTGCCAGCTCACCCGGGACATCGGCTTCCTACGAGCAGTACTTC. Its translation: CASSPGTSASYEQYF. V is TRBV18 and J is TRBJ2-7, with D maybe TRBD1 (6 bases). The V gene lost 3 bases and the J gene lost 1 base, with 13 bases spanning the gap. Per germline, CDR1 KGHSH and CDR2 LQKENI. The length of the CDR3 is 15 residues.

This clonotype was found many times. The V and J genes are TRBV15 and TRBJ1-5; D may be TRBD1 (6 bases). Trimming stripped 4 bases from V and 4 bases from J, with 17 bases between. The CDR3 contains 16 residues. Germline-derived CDR1 and CDR2 are LNHNV and YYDKDF (reference sequence). The CDR3 sequence: CATSIQGRQGNQPQHF. CDR3 DNA sequence: TGTGCCACCAGCATCCAGGGGCGGCAGGGGAATCAGCCCCAGCATTTT.

This clonotype has only a few counts. The chain couples TRBV24-1 to TRBJ2-1, with D uncertain. The CDR3 loop spans 13 amino acids. Between the trimmed V and J ends, which lost 2 bases and 6 bases, there was a span of 7 bases. Germline V CDR1 and CDR2: KGHDR, SFDVKD. This CDR3 is CATSDSISNEQFF. Here the CDR3 DNA reads TGTGCCACCAGTGATTCCATCTCCAATGAGCAGTTCTTC.

The rearrangement links TRBV24-1 to TRBJ1-6, with D hard to call. The CDR3 length is 16 residues. Germline-derived CDR1 and CDR2 are KGHDR and SFDVKD. V was clipped by 4 bases and J by 5 bases, with 14 bases between them. CDR3 in amino acids: CATSDLDITHNSPLHF. As DNA, the CDR3 is TGTGCCACCAGTGACCTTGACATAACTCATAATTCACCCCTCCACTTT.

The chain uses TRBV29-1 and TRBJ1-1; D is possibly TRBD1 (5 bases). The CDR3 sequence is 14 residues long. V was shortened by 6 bases and J by 3 bases, with 17 bases between the two germline ends. Looked up from germline, CDR1 is SQVTM and CDR2 is ANQGSEA. This CDR3 is CSVTGGTIDTEAFF. In DNA, the CDR3 is TGCAGCGTCACCGGGGGTACTATCGACACTGAAGCTTTCTTT.

In its sample, this clonotype was seen a few times. CDR3 DNA: TGTGCCAGCAGTATAAGAGGGGGAATGGGCACTGAAGCTTTCTTT. Translated, it gives CASSIRGGMGTEAFF. The chain employs TRBV6-1 and TRBJ1-1; D is possibly TRBD1 (6 bases). This CDR3 has 15 amino acids. The V and J ends lost 5 bases and 4 bases respectively, with 17 bases between them. Germline V gene data show CDR1 as MNHNS and CDR2 as SASEGT.

The gene calls are TRBV29-1 and TRBJ2-3, with no clear D. The V and J ends lost 1 base and 0 bases respectively, with 2 bases between them. Germline lookup yields CDR1 SQVTM and CDR2 ANQGSEA. The CDR3 extends over 12 amino acids. CDR3 region: CSVEVSTDTQYF. CDR3 nucleotides: TGCAGCGTTGAAGTCAGCACAGATACGCAGTATTTT.

For this clonotype: The germline gene is not matched at one end of the junction; a read error may be the cause. The V gene is TRBV11-1, the J gene TRBJ2-3; 9 bases line up with TRBD2. The CDR3 length is 15 residues. The germline V gene has CDR1 SGHAT and CDR2 FQDESV (reference sequence). This CDR3 is CASSLSGGHTGTQYF. CDR3 nucleotides: TGTGCCAGCAGTTTGAGCGGGGGGCACACAGGTACGCAGTATTTT.

V usage is TRBV5-1 and J usage is TRBJ1-3; D is undetermined. The germline CDR1 and CDR2 sequences are SGHRS and YFSETQ. The ends were cut back, 2 bases at V and 2 bases at J, with 8 bases in the middle. The CDR3 sequence is 14 residues long. CDR3 nucleotide sequence: TGCGCCAGCAGCTTTGAAGGAACTGGAAACACCATATATTTT. Residues: CASSFEGTGNTIYF. Supplemented by reference TRBV5-1 and TRBJ1-3, the full variable domain reads KAGVTQTPRYLIKTRGQQVTLSCSPISGHRSVSWYQQTPGQGLQFLFEYFSETQRNKGNFPGRFSGRQFSNSRSEMNVSTLELGDSALYLCASSFEGTGNTIYFGEGSWLTVV.

This clonotype was counted ten times or more. V and J are TRBV20-1 and TRBJ2-7, with 10 nucleotides matching TRBD2. This CDR3 region has 17 residues. V lost 6 bases and J lost 3; bases outside the gene matches: 17. Germline V gives CDR1 DFQATT, CDR2 SNEGSKA (reference sequence). CDR3 DNA sequence: TGCAGTGCCACCCGGGGTCTAGCGGGGGATCTACTCTACGAGCAGTACTTC. It translates to CSATRGLAGDLLYEQYF.

This clonotype was detected only once. The final CDR3 position lacks the conserved phenylalanine or tryptophan, pointing to a likely read error. The chain links TRBV2 to TRBJ2-7, with 13 nucleotides matching TRBD2. The ends lost 4 bases at V and 5 bases at J; junction bases unmatched: 2. This CDR3 is built from 14 residues. CDR1 is SNHLY and CDR2 is FYNNEI in the germline V gene. In DNA, the CDR3 is TGTGCCAGCAGTGGGACTAGCGGGAGAGACGAGCAGTACCTC. Protein sequence: CASSGTSGRDEQYL.

The chain is built from TRBV25-1 and TRBJ1-1; D remains ambiguous. The CDR3 totals 15 residues. CDR1 and CDR2 from the germline V gene are MGHDK and SYGVNS. The germline V and J ends were trimmed by 6 bases and 1 base, with 15 bases remaining between them. The CDR3 region has the DNA TGTGCCAGCAGCCTATTGTACAGCCAGAACACTGAAGCTTTCTTT. This encodes CASSLLYSQNTEAFF.

The table lists this clonotype with many counts. The rearrangement joins TRBV6-6 to TRBJ1-2; a possible D gene is TRBD1 (6 bases). This CDR3 contains 15 residues. V was clipped by 8 bases and J by 2 bases, with 18 bases between them. CDR1 is MNHNY, CDR2 SVGAGI, per germline (reference sequence). As DNA, the CDR3 is TGTGCCAGCCGAGATTGGGGGGCGACAAACTATGGCTACACCTTC. Protein sequence: CASRDWGATNYGYTF.

CDR3 sequence reads: CASSRGQGVYNEQFF. DNA for the CDR3: TGTGCCAGCAGCCGTGGACAGGGTGTGTACAATGAGCAGTTCTTC. The V and J genes are TRBV7-8 and TRBJ2-1; TRBD1 agrees at 8 bases. The CDR3 spans 15 residues. Trimming cost V 5 bases and J 4 bases; bases outside gene matches: 7. Looked up from germline, CDR1 is SGHVS and CDR2 is FQNEAQ.

The chain combines TRBV2 with TRBJ2-1; 9 bases are a match to TRBD2. Germline-derived CDR1 and CDR2 are SNHLY and FYNNEI. CDR3 length equals 15 residues. V shed 5 bases and J 6 bases; nucleotides not matched to a gene: 8. The CDR3 protein is CASSPRLAASNEQFF. The CDR3 DNA sequence: TGTGCCAGCAGTCCGAGACTAGCGGCTTCCAATGAGCAGTTCTTC.

The chain links TRBV20-1 to TRBJ2-7, with D maybe TRBD1 (5 bases). Germline CDR1 reads DFQATT; CDR2 reads SNEGSKA (reference sequence). This CDR3 spans 15 amino acids. The ends were cut back, 2 bases at V and 3 bases at J, with 17 bases in the middle. The CDR3 protein is CSARPLRQGIYEQYF. CDR3 DNA: TGCAGTGCTAGACCTCTTCGCCAGGGTATCTACGAGCAGTACTTC.

CDR3 in amino acids: CAGASWHYEQYF. Written as DNA, the CDR3 is TGTGCCGGGGCCTCCTGGCACTACGAGCAGTACTTC. The J gene is TRBJ2-7, the V gene TRBV24-1; TRBD1 is a possible D gene (5 bases). Trimming cost V 12 bases and J 3 bases, with 14 bases left between them. Germline V gene lookup returns CDR1 KGHDR and CDR2 SFDVKD. The length of the CDR3 is 12 residues.

V usage is TRBV4-2 and J usage is TRBJ2-2; D gene uncertain. The length of the CDR3 is 17 residues. V was cut by 0 bases and J by 1 base, with 12 bases left in between. Germline values: CDR1 LGHNA, CDR2 YNFKEQ. CDR3 coding DNA: TGTGCCAGCAGCCAAGAAGCGAGACACGTGAACACCGGGGAGCTGTTTTTT. Its protein product is CASSQEARHVNTGELFF.

This clonotype was detected ten times or more. V gene TRBV2 combines with J gene TRBJ1-3; TRBD1 agrees at 7 bases. J gave up 3 bases and V 6 bases, and 8 bases lay outside the gene matches. The CDR3 consists of 15 residues. Germline values: CDR1 SNHLY, CDR2 FYNNEI. The DNA of the CDR3 is TGTGCCAGCAGAATACAGGGGAGGGTTGGAAACACCATATATTTT. Translation gives CASRIQGRVGNTIYF.

The chain is built from TRBV6-1 and TRBJ1-2, with D maybe TRBD1 (6 bases). The V gene lost 4 bases and the J gene lost 8 bases, with 14 bases spanning the gap. The CDR3 runs 13 residues. CDR1 MNHNS and CDR2 SASEGT come from the germline V gene. The CDR3: CASSAQGGEGYTF. The CDR3 nucleotides are TGTGCCAGCAGTGCACAGGGAGGAGAGGGCTACACCTTC.

The chain combines TRBV5-4 with TRBJ2-7; 9 positions match TRBD1. This CDR3 is built from 16 residues. V was pared by 0 bases and J by 5 bases, with 9 bases of the junction left unmatched. Germline V gene lookup returns CDR1 SGHNT and CDR2 YYREEE (reference sequence). The CDR3: CASSLVTGTGYHEQYF. CDR3 nucleotides: TGTGCCAGCAGCTTGGTGACGGGGACAGGGTACCACGAGCAGTACTTC.

This clonotype was recorded many times. This rearrangement joins TRBV4-1 to TRBJ2-5, with 9 bases identical to TRBD2. Germline loops: CDR1 MGHRA, CDR2 YSYEKL. V was clipped by 0 bases and J by 4 bases; unmatched bases: 6. The CDR3 loop spans 16 amino acids. The CDR3 region is CASSQDGASGAETQYF. In DNA form, the CDR3 reads TGCGCCAGCAGCCAAGATGGGGCTAGCGGGGCAGAGACCCAGTACTTC.

The chain uses TRBV10-3 and TRBJ2-7, with TRBD1 identical over 10 bases. Trimming at V came to 0 bases and at J to 2 bases, leaving 4 bases not matched to a gene. Germline V lookup: CDR1 ENHRY, CDR2 SYGVKD. CDR3 length: 16 amino acids. The CDR3 loop is CAISESRGTGAYEQYF. The DNA for the CDR3 is TGTGCCATCAGTGAGTCGAGGGGGACAGGGGCCTACGAGCAGTACTTC.